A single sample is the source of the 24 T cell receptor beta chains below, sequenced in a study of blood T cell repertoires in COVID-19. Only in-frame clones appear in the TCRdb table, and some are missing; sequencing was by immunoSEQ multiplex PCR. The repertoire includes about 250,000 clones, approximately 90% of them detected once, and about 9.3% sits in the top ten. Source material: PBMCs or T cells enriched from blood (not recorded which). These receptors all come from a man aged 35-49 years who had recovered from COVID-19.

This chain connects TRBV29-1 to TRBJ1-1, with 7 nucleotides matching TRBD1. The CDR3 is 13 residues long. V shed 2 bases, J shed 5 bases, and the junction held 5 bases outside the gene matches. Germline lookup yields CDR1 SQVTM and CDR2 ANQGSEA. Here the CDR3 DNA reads TGCAGCGTTGAACACGACAGGGAAACTGAAGCTTTCTTT. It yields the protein CSVEHDRETEAFF.

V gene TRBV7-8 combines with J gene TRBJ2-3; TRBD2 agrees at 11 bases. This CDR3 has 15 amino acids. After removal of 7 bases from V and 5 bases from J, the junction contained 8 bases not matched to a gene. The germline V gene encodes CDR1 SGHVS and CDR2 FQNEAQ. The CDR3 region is CASTQLAGEIDTQYF. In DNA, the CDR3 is TGTGCCAGCACCCAACTAGCGGGGGAGATAGATACGCAGTATTTT.

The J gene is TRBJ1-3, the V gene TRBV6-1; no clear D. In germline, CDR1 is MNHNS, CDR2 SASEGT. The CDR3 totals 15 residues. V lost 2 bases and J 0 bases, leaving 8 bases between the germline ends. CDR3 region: CASSERESSGNTIYF. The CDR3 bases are TGTGCCAGCAGTGAAAGGGAGAGCTCTGGAAACACCATATATTTT.

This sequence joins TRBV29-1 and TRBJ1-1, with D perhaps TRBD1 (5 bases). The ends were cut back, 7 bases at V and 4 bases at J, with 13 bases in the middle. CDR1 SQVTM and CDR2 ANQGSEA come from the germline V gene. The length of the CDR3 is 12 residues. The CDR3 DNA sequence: TGCAGCGCTCGGGGGGTGGGCACTGAAGCTTTCTTT. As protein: CSARGVGTEAFF. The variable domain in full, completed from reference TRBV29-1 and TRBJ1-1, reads SAVISQKPSRDICQRGTSLTIQCQVDSQVTMMFWYRQQPGQSLTLIATANQGSEATYESGFVIDKFPISRPNLTFSTLTVSNMSPEDSSIYLCSARGVGTEAFFGQGTRLTVV.

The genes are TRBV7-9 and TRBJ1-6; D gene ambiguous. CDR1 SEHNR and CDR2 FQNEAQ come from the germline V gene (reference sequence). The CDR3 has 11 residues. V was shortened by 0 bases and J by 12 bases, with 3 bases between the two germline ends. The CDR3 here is CASSLALPLHF. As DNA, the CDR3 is TGTGCCAGCAGCTTAGCCCTACCCCTCCACTTT. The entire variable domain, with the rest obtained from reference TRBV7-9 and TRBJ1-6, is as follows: DTGVSQNPRHKITKRGQNVTFRCDPISEHNRLYWYRQTLGQGPEFLTYFQNEAQLEKSRLLSDRFSAERPKGSFSTLEIQRTEQGDSAMYLCASSLALPLHFGNGTRLTVT.

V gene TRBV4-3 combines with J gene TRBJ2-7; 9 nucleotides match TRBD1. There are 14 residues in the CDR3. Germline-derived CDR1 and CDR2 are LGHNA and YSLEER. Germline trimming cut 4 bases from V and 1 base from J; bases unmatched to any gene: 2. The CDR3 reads CASSPGQGSYEQYF. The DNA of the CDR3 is TGCGCCAGCAGCCCCGGACAGGGGTCCTACGAGCAGTACTTC.

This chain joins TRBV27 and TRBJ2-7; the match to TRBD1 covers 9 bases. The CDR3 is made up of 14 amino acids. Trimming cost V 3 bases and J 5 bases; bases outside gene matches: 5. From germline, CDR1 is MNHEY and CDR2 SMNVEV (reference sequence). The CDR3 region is CASSFRDRVHEQYF. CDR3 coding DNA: TGTGCCAGCAGTTTCCGGGACAGGGTCCACGAGCAGTACTTC.

Here the CDR3 DNA reads TGTGCCAGCAGTCCCACTAGCGGGAGGCCCTTGGCGGAGACCCAGTACTTC. Its protein product is CASSPTSGRPLAETQYF. The rearrangement uses TRBV6-6 and TRBJ2-5; 12 bases fit TRBD2. V trimming: 5 bases; J trimming: 5 bases; junction bases outside the gene matches: 12. Germline V gene lookup returns CDR1 MNHNY and CDR2 SVGAGI (reference sequence). The CDR3 sequence is 17 residues long.

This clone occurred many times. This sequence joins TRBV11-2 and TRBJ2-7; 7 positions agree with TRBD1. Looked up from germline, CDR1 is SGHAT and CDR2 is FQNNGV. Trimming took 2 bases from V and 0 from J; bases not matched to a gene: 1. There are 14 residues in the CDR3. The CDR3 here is CASSLKGASYEQYF. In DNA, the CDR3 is TGTGCCAGCAGCTTAAAGGGGGCCTCCTACGAGCAGTACTTC.

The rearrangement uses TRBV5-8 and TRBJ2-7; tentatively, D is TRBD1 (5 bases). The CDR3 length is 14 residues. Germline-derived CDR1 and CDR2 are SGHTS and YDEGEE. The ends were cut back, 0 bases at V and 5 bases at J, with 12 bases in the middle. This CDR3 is CASSLGRVSDEQYF. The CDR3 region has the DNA TGTGCCAGCAGCTTGGGCAGGGTGTCCGACGAGCAGTACTTC.

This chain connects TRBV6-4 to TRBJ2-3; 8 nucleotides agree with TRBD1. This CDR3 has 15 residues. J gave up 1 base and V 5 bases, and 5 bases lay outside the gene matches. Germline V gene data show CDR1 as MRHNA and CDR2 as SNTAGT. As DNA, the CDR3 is TGTGCCAGCAGTTACGGGGGACAGGGCACAGATACGCAGTATTTT. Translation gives CASSYGGQGTDTQYF.

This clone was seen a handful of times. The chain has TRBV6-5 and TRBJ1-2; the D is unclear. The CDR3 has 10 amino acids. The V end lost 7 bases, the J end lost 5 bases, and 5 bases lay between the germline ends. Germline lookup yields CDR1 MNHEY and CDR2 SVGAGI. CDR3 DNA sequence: TGTGCCAGCATAGAATATGGCTACACCTTC. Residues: CASIEYGYTF.

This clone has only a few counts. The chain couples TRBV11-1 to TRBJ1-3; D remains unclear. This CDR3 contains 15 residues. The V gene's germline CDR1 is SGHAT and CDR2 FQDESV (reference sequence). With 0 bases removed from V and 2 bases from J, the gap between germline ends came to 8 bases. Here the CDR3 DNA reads TGTGCCAGCAGCTTAGCGTCGGGAGCTGGAAACACCATATATTTT. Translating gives CASSLASGAGNTIYF. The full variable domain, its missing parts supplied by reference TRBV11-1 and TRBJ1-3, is EAEVAQSPRYKITEKSQAVAFWCDPISGHATLYWYRQILGQGPELLVQFQDESVVDDSQLPKDRFSAERLKGVDSTLKIQPAELGDSAMYLCASSLASGAGNTIYFGEGSWLTVV.

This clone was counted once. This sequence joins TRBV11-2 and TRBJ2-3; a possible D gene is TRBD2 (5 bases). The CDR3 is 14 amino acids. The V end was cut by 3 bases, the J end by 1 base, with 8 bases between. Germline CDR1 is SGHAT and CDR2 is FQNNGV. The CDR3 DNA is TGTGCCAGCAGCTTCTTCGGGGGCACAGATACGCAGTATTTT. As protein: CASSFFGGTDTQYF.

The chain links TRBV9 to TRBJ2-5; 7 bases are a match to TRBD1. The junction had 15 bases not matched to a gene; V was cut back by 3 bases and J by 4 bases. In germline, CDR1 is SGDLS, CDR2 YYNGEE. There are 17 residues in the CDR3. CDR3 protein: CASSAQDRPGGGETQYF. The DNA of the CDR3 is TGTGCCAGCAGCGCCCAGGACAGGCCAGGAGGCGGAGAGACCCAGTACTTC.

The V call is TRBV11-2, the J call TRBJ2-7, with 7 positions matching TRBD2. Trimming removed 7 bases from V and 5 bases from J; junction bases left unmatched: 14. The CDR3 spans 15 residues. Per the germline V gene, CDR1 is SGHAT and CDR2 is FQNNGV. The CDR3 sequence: CASTPDGGRGNEQYF. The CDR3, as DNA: TGTGCCAGCACCCCCGATGGGGGGAGGGGCAACGAGCAGTACTTC.

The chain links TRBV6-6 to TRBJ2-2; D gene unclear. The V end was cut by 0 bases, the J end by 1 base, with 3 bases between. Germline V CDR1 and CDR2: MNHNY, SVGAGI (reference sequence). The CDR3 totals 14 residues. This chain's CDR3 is CASSYSLNTGELFF. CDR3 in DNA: TGTGCCAGCAGTTACTCCCTGAACACCGGGGAGCTGTTTTTT.

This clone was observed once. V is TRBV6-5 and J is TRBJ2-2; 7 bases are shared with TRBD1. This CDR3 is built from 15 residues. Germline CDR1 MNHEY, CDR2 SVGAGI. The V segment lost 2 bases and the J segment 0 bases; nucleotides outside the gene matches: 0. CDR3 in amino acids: CASSYDRANTGELFF. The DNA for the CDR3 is TGTGCCAGCAGTTACGACAGGGCGAACACCGGGGAGCTGTTTTTT.

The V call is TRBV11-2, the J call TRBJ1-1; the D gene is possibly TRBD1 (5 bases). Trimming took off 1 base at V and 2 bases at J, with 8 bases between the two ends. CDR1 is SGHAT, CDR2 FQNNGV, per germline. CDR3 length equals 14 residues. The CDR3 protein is CASSLAGHNTEAFF. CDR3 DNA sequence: TGTGCCAGCAGCTTAGCAGGGCATAACACTGAAGCTTTCTTT.

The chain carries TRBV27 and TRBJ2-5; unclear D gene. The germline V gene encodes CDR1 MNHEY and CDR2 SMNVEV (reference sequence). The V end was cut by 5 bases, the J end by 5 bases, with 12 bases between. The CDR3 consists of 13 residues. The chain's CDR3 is CASSSLAEETQYF. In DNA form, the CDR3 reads TGTGCCAGCAGTAGTCTGGCGGAGGAGACCCAGTACTTC.

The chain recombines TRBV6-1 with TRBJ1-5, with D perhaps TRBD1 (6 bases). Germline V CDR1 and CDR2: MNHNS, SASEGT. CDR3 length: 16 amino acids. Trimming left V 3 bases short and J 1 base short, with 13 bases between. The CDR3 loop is CASSEGRTASNQPQHF. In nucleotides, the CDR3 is TGTGCCAGCAGTGAGGGTAGGACAGCCAGCAATCAGCCCCAGCATTTT.

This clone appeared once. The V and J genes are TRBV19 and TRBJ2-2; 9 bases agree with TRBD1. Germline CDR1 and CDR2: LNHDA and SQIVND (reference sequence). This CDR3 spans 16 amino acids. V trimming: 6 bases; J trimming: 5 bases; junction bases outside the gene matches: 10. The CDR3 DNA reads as TGTGCCAGTAGCGGATTAGGACAGGGGTTAACCGGGGAGCTGTTTTTT. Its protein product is CASSGLGQGLTGELFF.

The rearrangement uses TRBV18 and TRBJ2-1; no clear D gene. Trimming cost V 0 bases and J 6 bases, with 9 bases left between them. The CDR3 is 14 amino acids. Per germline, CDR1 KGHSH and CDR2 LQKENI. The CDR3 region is CASSPPPEFNEQFF. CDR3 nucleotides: TGTGCCAGCTCACCACCGCCTGAGTTCAATGAGCAGTTCTTC.

The CDR3 protein is CSATRQGYGNEQFF. The CDR3 DNA follows: TGCAGCGCCACGAGACAGGGATATGGTAATGAGCAGTTCTTC. The genes are TRBV29-1 and TRBJ2-1; TRBD1 matches at 7 bases. CDR1 SQVTM and CDR2 ANQGSEA come from the germline V gene. The CDR3 has 14 residues. J was trimmed by 7 bases and V by 7 bases; bases with no gene match: 13.